This T cell receptor (beta chain) was sequenced in a study of neurological immune-mediated disorders (dated by TCRdb to the late 2010s). The study in broad terms: Among the approximately 34 multiple sclerosis patients, relapsing-remitting MS accounted for around 30 and secondary progressive MS accounted for 3. The study compared peripheral blood TCR-beta repertoires of HTLV-I-associated myelopathy (HAM/TSP) patients, multiple sclerosis patients and healthy controls using UMI-based sequencing. The roughly 110 TCR-beta libraries covered PBMC samples along with longitudinal samples, technical triplicates, and paired sorted CD4+ and CD8+ T-cell subsets. The cohort included approximately 68 subjects: some 14 with HAM/TSP, about 35 with multiple sclerosis, and around 20 healthy controls. Results and caveats for the whole study, not just this receptor: TCR clonal expansion was highest in HAM/TSP patients and lowest in MS patients, with MS patients falling below even healthy controls. Repertoires from 18 of 34 MS patients were grouped by phylogenetic analysis into a cluster of related CDR3 sequences, suggesting a possible repertoire-level signature. Across subjects, expanded clones never shared an identical CDR3 amino acid sequence, which suggests that the TCR-beta repertoires in every group were private. No clinical or MRI features were associated with the MS cluster, and the authors said that larger cohorts are needed.

Unsorted PBMC libraries were generated from 2 million PBMCs stored in RNAlater at -80 °C until RNA extraction. The multiple sclerosis patients were enrolled in a US clinical protocol that evaluated disease progression with magnetic resonance imaging. Peripheral blood was subjected to Ficoll-Hypaque density gradient centrifugation to isolate PBMCs, which were then cryopreserved in liquid nitrogen. This clonotype was seen ten or more times. The antigen it binds to is not known. Base-call qualities are not available, and no considerably larger clone is one nucleotide away. cDNA was synthesized by template-switch 5'RACE using a primer with a 10-nucleotide random unique molecular identifier that tagged each TCR transcript. Every sequencing run covered 15-18 subjects and yielded more than 160 million TCR-beta sequences. The RNeasy kit was used to extract total RNA. Using the KAPA Real-time Library Amplification kit, TCR-beta VDJ regions were amplified with primers for the TCR constant region and the 5'RACE anchor. Sample indexes and Illumina adaptors were added in a first PCR, and a second PCR then increased library yield. After purification with Ampure beads, the TCR product of roughly 650 bp was size-selected on a 2% E-gel SizeSelection system. Before pooling, library quality was assessed on a Bioanalyzer, concentration was determined with Qubit, and library quantification was performed with the Kapa Library Quantification kit. An Illumina HiSeq 2500 sequenced the libraries paired-end 2 x 150 bp. To increase sequence diversity, about 25-30% phiX was spiked into each library pool. Regarding the original processing steps: Quality-filtered reads were processed with the UMI-based MiGEC pipeline, and over 90% of raw TCR sequences were removed by the MiGEC pipeline during error correction. VDJ genes were aligned to IMGT germline references, and each clonotype was defined by a unique CDR3 amino acid sequence together with V-J genes. VDJtools evaluated clonal expansion, Shannon diversity and CDR3 relatedness (CalcPairwiseDistances, ClusterSamples); CLCbio workbench built phylogenetic trees. Expanded clones were defined as having at least 8 unique UMIs, based on coefficient-of-variation modelling across technical triplicates. TCRdb reprocessing: public reads trimmed at Q25 with fastp, clones called with MiXCR, in-frame beta chains kept. CDR3 protein sequences are deduplicated, and each keeps its most common genes and DNA. The V and J calls shown here were made by TCRdb, not taken from the authors' results. The sample includes tens of thousands of distinct CDR3 sequences, with approximately 3.9% observed a single time. The top ten hold approximately 7.1% of the sample.

In the germline V gene (reference sequence), CDR1 corresponds to SEHNR and CDR2 to FQNEAQ. The junction carries 7 bases between V and J, which are trimmed by 8 bases and 0 bases respectively. The CDR3 runs 12 amino acids, cysteine and phenylalanine included. The DNA shown is the 36-base CDR3, in frame from base 1. Sequencing used PBMCs. Recombination linked TRBV7-9 to TRBJ1-1; the D gene remains uncertain. This receptor was identified in a man aged 60 to 69 with multiple sclerosis. The CDR3 amino acid sequence is: CASFGMNTEAFF. In nucleotide form, the sequence is TGTGCCAGCTTCGGGATGAACACTGAAGCTTTCTTT.